This T cell receptor (beta chain) was sequenced for a study of cytomegalovirus exposure and HLA in healthy donors. Whole-study results and caveats: Prior analysis indicated that the majority of TCR beta V segments exhibited productivity approximately 87% or approximately 30% of the time. Roughly uniform depth of sequencing across donors was assumed in presence/absence analyses. CMV serostatus stood as the only immune exposure information on hand.

Germline loops: CDR1 LNHDA, CDR2 SQIVND (reference sequence). V dropped 1 base and J dropped 5 bases, with 8 bases sitting between them. CDR3 length: 14 residues. Of note for this clone: Its target is not known.

The primer mix had 60 Vbeta and 13 Jbeta primers. The data were produced by immunoSEQ multiplex PCR, yet TCRdb's version contains in-frame clones alone and is incomplete. This sample has 170,000 or so clones, with around 86% found just once. The sample comprised PBMCs. The sequence derives from a man between 45 and 60 years old in good health and CMV-seronegative. The V and J genes are TRBV19 and TRBJ1-4; D gene ambiguous. This CDR3 reads CASSIGLLNEKLFF. In DNA form, the CDR3 reads TGTGCCAGTAGTATAGGTCTCTTGAATGAAAAACTGTTTTTT.